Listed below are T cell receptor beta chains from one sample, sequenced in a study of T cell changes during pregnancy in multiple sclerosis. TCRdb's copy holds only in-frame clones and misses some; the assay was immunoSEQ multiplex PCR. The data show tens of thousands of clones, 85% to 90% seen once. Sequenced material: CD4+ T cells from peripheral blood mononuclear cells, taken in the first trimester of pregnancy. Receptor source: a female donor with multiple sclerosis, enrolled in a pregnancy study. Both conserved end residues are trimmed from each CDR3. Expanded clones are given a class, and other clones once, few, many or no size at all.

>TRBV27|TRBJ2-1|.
ASSLGQGTNNEQF
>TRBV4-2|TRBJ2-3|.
ASSRASGGTDMQY
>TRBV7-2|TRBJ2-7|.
ASGAQGLGVRGEQY
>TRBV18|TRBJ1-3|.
ASSLRRGASGNTIY
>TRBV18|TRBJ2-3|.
ASSPGRGTDTQY
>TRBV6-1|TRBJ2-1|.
ASSDASGRVNEQF
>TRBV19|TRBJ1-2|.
ASNNLAGNYGYT
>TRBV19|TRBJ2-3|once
ASRPSGTDTQY
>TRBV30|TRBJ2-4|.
AWRGTGEGKNIQY
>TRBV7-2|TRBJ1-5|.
ASSLVGQGARQPQH
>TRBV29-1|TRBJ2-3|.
SVDRADTQY
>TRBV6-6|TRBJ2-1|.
ASSSEGARSSQF
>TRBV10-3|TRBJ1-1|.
AARGQLNTEAF
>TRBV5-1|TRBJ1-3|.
ASSSTGAGNTIY
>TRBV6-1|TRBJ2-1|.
ASRRPVTAYNEQF
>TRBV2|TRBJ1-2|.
ATKSGAGVNYGYT
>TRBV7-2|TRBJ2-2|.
ASSLDGLAGLQTGELF
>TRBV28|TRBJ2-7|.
ASSVVGQGFVYEQY
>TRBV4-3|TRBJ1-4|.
ASSQDFGTQNEKLF
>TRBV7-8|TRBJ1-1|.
ASSLVPGDTEAF
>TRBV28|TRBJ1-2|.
ASSSDYGYT
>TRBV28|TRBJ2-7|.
ASSFPRGGSYEQY
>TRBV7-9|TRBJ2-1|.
ASSSNGLGSYNEQF
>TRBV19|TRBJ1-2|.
ASSTRTGMNYGYT
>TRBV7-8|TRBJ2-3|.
ASRPGTSTDTQY
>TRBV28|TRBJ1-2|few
ASRQTGTYGYT
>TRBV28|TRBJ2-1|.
ASSPLERTGTGNEQF
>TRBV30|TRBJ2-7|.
AWSSSLFGRGTSALEQY
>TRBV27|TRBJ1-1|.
ASSLKSGFGATEAF
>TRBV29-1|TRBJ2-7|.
SAGTSGSFH
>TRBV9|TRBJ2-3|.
ASSVGIKRERGTDTQY
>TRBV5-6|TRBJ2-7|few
ASSRTGGSSYEQY
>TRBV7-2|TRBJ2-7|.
ASSLVARAGTPYEQY
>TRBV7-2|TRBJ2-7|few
ASSSGLAGYEQY
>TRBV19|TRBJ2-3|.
ASSMDTATDTQY
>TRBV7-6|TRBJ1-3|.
ASSLKQGSAIY
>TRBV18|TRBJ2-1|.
ASSPNSGRGLVNEQF
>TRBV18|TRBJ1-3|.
ASSPSEVNTIY
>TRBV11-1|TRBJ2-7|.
ASSRGQFEQY
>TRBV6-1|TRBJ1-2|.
ASRSQGGYGYT
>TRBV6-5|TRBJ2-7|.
ASSPLTGTYEQY
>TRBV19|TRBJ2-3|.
ASSIVGLTDTQY
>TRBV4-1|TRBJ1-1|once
ASSQVGRGNTEAF
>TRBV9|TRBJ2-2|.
ASSVVQGLAGVGTGELF
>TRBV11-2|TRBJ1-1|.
ASTRVGSLQAKNTEAF
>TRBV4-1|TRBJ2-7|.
ASSQVGTSGRSSYEQY
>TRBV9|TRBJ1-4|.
ASSGPDRGGEKLF
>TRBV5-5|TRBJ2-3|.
ASSLLTSGRPEGTDTQY
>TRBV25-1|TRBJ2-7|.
ASSSGRLSYEQY
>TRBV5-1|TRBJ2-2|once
ASSATSGRAGTAGELF
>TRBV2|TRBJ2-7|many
ASSRDRWYEQY
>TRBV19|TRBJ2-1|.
ASSMRRGGAPYNEQF
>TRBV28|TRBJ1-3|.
ASIGAILGQQKNTIY